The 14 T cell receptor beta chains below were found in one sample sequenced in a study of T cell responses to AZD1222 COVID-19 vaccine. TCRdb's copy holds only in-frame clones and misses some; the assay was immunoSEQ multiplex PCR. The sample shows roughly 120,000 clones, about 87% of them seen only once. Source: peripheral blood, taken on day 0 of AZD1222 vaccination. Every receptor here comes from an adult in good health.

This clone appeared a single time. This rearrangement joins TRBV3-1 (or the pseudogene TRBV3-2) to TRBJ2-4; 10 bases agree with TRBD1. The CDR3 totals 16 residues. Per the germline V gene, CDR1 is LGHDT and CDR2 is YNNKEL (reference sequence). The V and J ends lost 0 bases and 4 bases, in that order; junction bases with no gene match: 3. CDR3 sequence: CASSQDRDRGKNIQYF. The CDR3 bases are TGTGCCAGCAGCCAAGATCGGGACAGGGGTAAAAACATTCAGTACTTC.

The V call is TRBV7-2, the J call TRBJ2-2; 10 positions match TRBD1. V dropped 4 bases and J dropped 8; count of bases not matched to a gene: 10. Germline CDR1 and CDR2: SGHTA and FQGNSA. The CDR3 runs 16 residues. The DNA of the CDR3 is TGTGCCAGCAGCTCCACTCCCGGGACAGGGGTGGGGGAGCTGTTTTTT. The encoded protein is CASSSTPGTGVGELFF.

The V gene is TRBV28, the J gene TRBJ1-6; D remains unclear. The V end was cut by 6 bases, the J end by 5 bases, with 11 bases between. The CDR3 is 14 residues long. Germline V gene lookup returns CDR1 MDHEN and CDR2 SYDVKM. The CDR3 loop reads CASSYPGNNSPLHF. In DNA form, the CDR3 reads TGTGCCAGCAGCTATCCGGGGAATAATTCACCCCTCCACTTT.

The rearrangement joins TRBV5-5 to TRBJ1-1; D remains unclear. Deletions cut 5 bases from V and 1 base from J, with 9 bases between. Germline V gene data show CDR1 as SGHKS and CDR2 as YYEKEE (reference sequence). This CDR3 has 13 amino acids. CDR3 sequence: CASRPDGNTEAFF. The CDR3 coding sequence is TGTGCCAGCAGACCCGACGGGAACACTGAAGCTTTCTTT.

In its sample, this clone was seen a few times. This CDR3 is CASSSGGSKTQYF. The DNA for the CDR3 is TGTGCCAGCAGCTCCGGGGGTAGCAAGACCCAGTACTTC. The V call is TRBV5-6, the J call TRBJ2-5; possible D gene TRBD2, 6 bases. Trimming stripped 3 bases from V and 6 bases from J, with 12 bases between. This CDR3 is 13 amino acids long. Germline V gene data show CDR1 as SGHDT and CDR2 as YYEEEE.

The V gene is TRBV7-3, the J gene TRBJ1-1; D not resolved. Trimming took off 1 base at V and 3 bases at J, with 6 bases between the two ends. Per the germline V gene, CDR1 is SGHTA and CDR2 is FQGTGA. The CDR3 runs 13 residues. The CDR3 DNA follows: TGTGCCAGCAGCTTAAAAGAGGACACTGAAGCTTTCTTT. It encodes CASSLKEDTEAFF.

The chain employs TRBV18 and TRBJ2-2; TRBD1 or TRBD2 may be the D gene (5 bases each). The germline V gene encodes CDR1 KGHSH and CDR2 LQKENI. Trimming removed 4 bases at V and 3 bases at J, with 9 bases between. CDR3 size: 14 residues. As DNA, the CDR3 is TGTGCCAGCTCACTGGGACGGGACACCGGGGAGCTGTTTTTT. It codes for CASSLGRDTGELFF.

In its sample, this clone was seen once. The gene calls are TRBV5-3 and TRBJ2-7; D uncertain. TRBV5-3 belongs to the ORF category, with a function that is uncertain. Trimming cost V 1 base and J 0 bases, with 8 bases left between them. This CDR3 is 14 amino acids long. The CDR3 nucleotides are TGTGCCAGAAGCTTGAAAACCCGCTCCTACGAGCAGTACTTC. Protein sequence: CARSLKTRSYEQYF.

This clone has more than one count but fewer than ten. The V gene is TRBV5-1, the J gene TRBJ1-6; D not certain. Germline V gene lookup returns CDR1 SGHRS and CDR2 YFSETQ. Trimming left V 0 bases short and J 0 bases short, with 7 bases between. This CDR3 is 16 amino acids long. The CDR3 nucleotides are TGCGCCAGCAGCTTGGAGGGAAGCTCCTATAATTCACCCCTCCACTTT. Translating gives CASSLEGSSYNSPLHF.

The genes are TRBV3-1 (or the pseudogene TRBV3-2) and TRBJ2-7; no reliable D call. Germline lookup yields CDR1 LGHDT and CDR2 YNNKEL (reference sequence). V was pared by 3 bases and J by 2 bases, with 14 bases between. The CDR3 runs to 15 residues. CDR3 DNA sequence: TGTGCCAGCAGCCACGATCACGGCAGAACCTACGAGCAGTACTTC. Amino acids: CASSHDHGRTYEQYF.

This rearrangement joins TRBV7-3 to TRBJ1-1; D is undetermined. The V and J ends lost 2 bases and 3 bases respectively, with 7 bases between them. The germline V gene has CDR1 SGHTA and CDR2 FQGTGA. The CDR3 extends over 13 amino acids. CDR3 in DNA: TGTGCCAGCAGCTTATTTCCGGACACTGAAGCTTTCTTT. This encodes CASSLFPDTEAFF.

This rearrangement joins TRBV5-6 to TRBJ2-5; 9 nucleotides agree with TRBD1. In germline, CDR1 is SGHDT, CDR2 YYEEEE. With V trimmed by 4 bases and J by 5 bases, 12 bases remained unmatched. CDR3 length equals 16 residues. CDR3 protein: CASSPGTGSIHETQYF. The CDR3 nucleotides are TGTGCCAGCAGCCCCGGGACAGGGAGTATACACGAGACCCAGTACTTC.

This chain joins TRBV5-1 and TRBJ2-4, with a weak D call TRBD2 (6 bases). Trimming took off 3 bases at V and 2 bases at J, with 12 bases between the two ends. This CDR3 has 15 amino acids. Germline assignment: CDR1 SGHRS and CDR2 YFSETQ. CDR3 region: CASSWGAGTKNIQYF. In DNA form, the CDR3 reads TGCGCCAGCAGCTGGGGTGCGGGGACCAAAAACATTCAGTACTTC.

CDR3 DNA: TGTGCCAGTAGTCCGATGGGACTAGCGGGGTCCTACGAGCAGTACTTC. Its translation: CASSPMGLAGSYEQYF. The chain links TRBV19 to TRBJ2-7, with 13 bases fitting TRBD2. The CDR3 is 16 residues long. CDR1 and CDR2 (germline): LNHDA, SQIVND (reference sequence). V shed 5 bases, J shed 1 base, and the junction held 5 bases outside the gene matches. Looking up the rest from reference TRBV19 and TRBJ2-7 gives the full variable domain: DGGITQSPKYLFRKEGQNVTLSCEQNLNHDAMYWYRQDPGQGLRLIYYSQIVNDFQKGDIAEGYSVSREKKESFPLTVTSAQKNPTAFYLCASSPMGLAGSYEQYFGPGTRLTVT.